This is a list of T cell receptor beta chains from one sample in a study of T cells in localized non-small cell lung cancer. Method: immunoSEQ multiplex PCR; TCRdb's copy keeps in-frame clones and lacks some. The top ten hold under 25% of the sample, which has about 59,000 clones, 85% to 90% seen once. The sequences come from peripheral blood, collected before any cancer treatment. The receptors here all came from a man aged 35 to 70 with stage I squamous cell lung carcinoma. Both conserved end residues are part of each CDR3. The D gene is left open where the match is weak.

j_gene,d_gene,v_gene,CDR3aa
TRBJ2-5,NA,TRBV7-9,CASSRNSEETQYF
TRBJ1-4,NA,TRBV5-4,CASSLEATNEKLFF
TRBJ2-7,NA,TRBV7-2,CASSLLRSYEQYF
TRBJ1-4,NA,TRBV6-1,CASSGGRDYEKLFF
TRBJ2-1,TRBD2,TRBV28,CASLGLAGPEQFF
TRBJ1-2,TRBD1,TRBV4-2,CASSPTRDRGLGGYTF
TRBJ2-1,NA,TRBV11-3,CASSSSSVSYNEQFF
TRBJ1-3,NA,TRBV6-5,CASSTGGPGNTIYF
TRBJ2-2,NA,TRBV19,CASSMWAGPDTGELFF
TRBJ2-3,TRBD1,TRBV28,CASRTHRTGVFTDTQYF
TRBJ1-4,NA,TRBV7-9,CASSFGEGLKKLFF
TRBJ2-7,TRBD2,TRBV11-3,CASSPPGLAETYEQYF
TRBJ2-7,TRBD2,TRBV30,CAWGLAGVGEQYF
TRBJ1-2,NA,TRBV28,CASSPVSGDYGYTF
TRBJ2-3,TRBD2,TRBV6-1,CASSEVLAGNTDTQYF
TRBJ2-7,TRBD1,TRBV18,CASSPATRQGAWEQYF
TRBJ2-1,TRBD2,TRBV7-2,CASSSLWGGGSEQFF
TRBJ1-1,NA,TRBV5-1,CASSQRAGANTEAFF
TRBJ1-2,NA,TRBV4-2,CASSQSYDAAYGYTF
TRBJ2-7,NA,TRBV6-5,CASSYRGNTYEQYF
TRBJ1-1,NA,TRBV5-1,CASSLQTVASEAFF
TRBJ2-1,NA,TRBV19,CASSNGLSPYNEQFF
TRBJ2-1,NA,TRBV11-2,CASSFGREQFF
TRBJ2-5,NA,TRBV7-2,CASSDLTAGETQYF
TRBJ1-5,NA,TRBV4-2,CASSQEQGLNQPQHF
TRBJ2-3,NA,TRBV19,CASSFRGVRDTQYF
TRBJ1-1,NA,TRBV19,CASSITNLNTEAFF
TRBJ2-3,NA,TRBV28,CAGRGARMGDTQYF
TRBJ2-3,TRBD1,TRBV16,CASKDRPGGTDTQYF
TRBJ2-7,TRBD2,TRBV19,CASSSSTSGGPYEQYF
TRBJ2-3,TRBD1,TRBV5-1,CASSSTPGGNTDTQYF
TRBJ2-1,NA,TRBV10-1,CASSESFAGMLEQFF
TRBJ2-5,TRBD1,TRBV27,CASSWTGEETQYF
TRBJ2-4,TRBD2,TRBV4-2,CASSQGGRAAKNIQYF
TRBJ2-3,TRBD2,TRBV19,CASSRETSGRASADTQYF
TRBJ2-3,NA,TRBV14,CASSQEEGRTDTQYF
TRBJ1-1,TRBD1,TRBV29-1,CSASDRGLEAFF
TRBJ2-3,NA,TRBV28,CASSFYPSTQYF
TRBJ2-4,NA,TRBV5-1,CASSSLGSQNIQYF
TRBJ2-7,NA,TRBV2,CASIVSETYEQYF
TRBJ1-2,NA,TRBV7-2,CASSFTGRSRGYTF
TRBJ2-7,NA,TRBV2,CASTGPLPYEQYF
TRBJ1-5,NA,TRBV18,CASSPPVPGAINQPQHF
TRBJ2-5,NA,TRBV14,CASSRDSSQETQYF
TRBJ2-7,TRBD2,TRBV6-5,CAIRGGRVWSYEQYF
TRBJ1-5,NA,TRBV19,CASSIDLPAGRGNQPQHF
TRBJ2-2,NA,TRBV5-1,CASSPSGLLNTGELFF
TRBJ2-1,NA,TRBV9,CASSPKGPNEQFF
TRBJ2-2,TRBD2,TRBV7-9,CASSLPSGSPWSGELFF
TRBJ2-1,TRBD1,TRBV7-2,CASSLRDREYNEQFF
TRBJ2-5,NA,TRBV10-3,CAIMDSQETQYF